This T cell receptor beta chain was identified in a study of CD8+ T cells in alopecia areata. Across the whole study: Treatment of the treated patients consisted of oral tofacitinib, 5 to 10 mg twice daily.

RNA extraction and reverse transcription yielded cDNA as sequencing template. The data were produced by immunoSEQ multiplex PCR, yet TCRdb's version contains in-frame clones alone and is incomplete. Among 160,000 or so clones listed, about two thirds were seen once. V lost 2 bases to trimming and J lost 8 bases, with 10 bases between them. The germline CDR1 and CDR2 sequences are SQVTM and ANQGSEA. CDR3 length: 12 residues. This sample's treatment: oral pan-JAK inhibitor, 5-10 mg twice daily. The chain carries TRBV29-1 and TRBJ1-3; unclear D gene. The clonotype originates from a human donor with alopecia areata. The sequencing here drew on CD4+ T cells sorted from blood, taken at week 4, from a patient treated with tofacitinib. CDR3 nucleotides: TGCAGCGTTGAAATTCGGGAGGACACCATATATTTT. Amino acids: CSVEIREDTIYF.